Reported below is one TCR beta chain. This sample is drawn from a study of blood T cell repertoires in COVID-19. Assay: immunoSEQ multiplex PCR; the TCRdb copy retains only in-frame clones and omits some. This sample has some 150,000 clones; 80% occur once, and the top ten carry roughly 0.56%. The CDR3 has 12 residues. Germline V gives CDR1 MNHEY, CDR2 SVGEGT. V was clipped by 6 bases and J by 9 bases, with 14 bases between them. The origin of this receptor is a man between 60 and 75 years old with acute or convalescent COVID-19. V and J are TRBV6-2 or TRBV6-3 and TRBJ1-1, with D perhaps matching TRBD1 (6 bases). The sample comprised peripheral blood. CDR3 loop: CASSTMTGKAFF. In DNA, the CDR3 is TGTGCCAGCAGCACAATGACAGGCAAAGCTTTCTTT.